These 13 T cell receptor beta chains originate from one sample sequenced in a study of cytomegalovirus exposure and HLA in healthy donors. The study ran its PCR with 60 Vbeta and 13 Jbeta primers. Measured with immunoSEQ multiplex PCR; TCRdb has only the in-frame clones, and not every one. In the table there are some 150,000 clones, around 77% of which are singletons. What was sequenced was PBMCs. These receptors all come from a man aged 30 to 39 in good health and CMV-seropositive.

This chain links TRBV28 with TRBJ1-1; unclear D gene. Germline loops: CDR1 MDHEN, CDR2 SYDVKM. This CDR3 has 14 residues. Trimming left V 6 bases short and J 2 bases short, with 13 bases between. CDR3 region: CASRQIYDNTEAFF. In DNA, the CDR3 is TGTGCCAGCAGACAGATTTATGACAACACTGAAGCTTTCTTT.

This clone has only one observation. The rearrangement joins TRBV28 to TRBJ2-7; 7 positions agree with TRBD1. There are 15 residues in the CDR3. V lost 4 bases to trimming and J lost 4 bases; unmatched junction nucleotides: 10. The V gene's germline CDR1 is MDHEN and CDR2 SYDVKM. The CDR3 is CASSSPGTAAYEQYF. The CDR3 region has the DNA TGTGCCAGCAGTTCGCCCGGGACAGCGGCTTACGAGCAGTACTTC.

The V and J genes are TRBV11-2 and TRBJ2-7; 7 bases map to TRBD2. The CDR3 length is 17 residues. The V gene end was trimmed by 5 bases and the J gene end by 3 bases; junction bases not matched to a gene: 16. Germline V gene data show CDR1 as SGHAT and CDR2 as FQNNGV. The CDR3 nucleotides are TGTGCCAGCAGCCCCCGAAAGGCGGGCGGGGGTAACTACGAGCAGTACTTC. It yields the protein CASSPRKAGGGNYEQYF.

V is TRBV28 and J is TRBJ1-1; the D gene is possibly TRBD1 (5 bases). This CDR3 is built from 15 residues. Germline values: CDR1 MDHEN, CDR2 SYDVKM. The V gene lost 2 bases and the J gene lost 0 bases, with 10 bases spanning the gap. The CDR3 nucleotides are TGTGCCAGCAGTTTAGGAGACAGCATGAACACTGAAGCTTTCTTT. Translated, it gives CASSLGDSMNTEAFF.

The V and J genes are TRBV9 and TRBJ2-7; 8 nucleotides align to TRBD1. Per germline, CDR1 SGDLS and CDR2 YYNGEE. This CDR3 region has 14 residues. The junction had 5 bases not matched to a gene; V was cut back by 1 base and J by 5 bases. As DNA, the CDR3 is TGTGCCAGCAGCGTACAGGGGGCTAGCGACGAGCAGTACTTC. Protein sequence: CASSVQGASDEQYF.

The chain combines TRBV7-2 with TRBJ1-6; 11 bases are shared with TRBD1. Germline trimming cut 6 bases from V and 1 base from J; bases unmatched to any gene: 5. The CDR3 covers 17 residues. In germline, CDR1 is SGHTA, CDR2 FQGNSA. The CDR3 sequence is CASRGQGARSYNSPLHF. The CDR3 DNA follows: TGTGCCAGCAGAGGACAGGGGGCTAGGTCCTATAATTCACCCCTCCACTTT. The whole variable domain, remainder taken from reference TRBV7-2 and TRBJ1-6, is GAGVSQSPSNKVTEKGKDVELRCDPISGHTALYWYRQSLGQGLEFLIYFQGNSAPDKSGLPSDRFSAERTGGSVSTLTIQRTQQEDSAVYLCASRGQGARSYNSPLHFGNGTRLTVT.

The V gene is TRBV7-9, the J gene TRBJ2-4; 8 bases align to TRBD1. Germline loops: CDR1 SEHNR, CDR2 FQNEAQ (reference sequence). Germline trimming cut 5 bases from V and 9 bases from J; bases unmatched to any gene: 9. The CDR3 length is 14 residues. The CDR3 protein is CASSRDRGSGIQYF. For the CDR3, the DNA is TGTGCCAGCAGCCGCGACAGGGGTTCAGGCATTCAGTACTTC.

The chain carries TRBV7-9 and TRBJ2-7, with D maybe TRBD2 (5 bases). This CDR3 region has 15 residues. Trimming took 2 bases from V and 0 from J, leaving 11 bases between them. In germline, CDR1 is SEHNR, CDR2 FQNEAQ (reference sequence). The CDR3 reads CASSLKGALSYEQYF. The CDR3 DNA follows: TGTGCCAGCAGCTTAAAGGGAGCACTCTCCTACGAGCAGTACTTC.

This clone has just a few counts. This chain connects TRBV4-1 to TRBJ1-3; tentatively, D is TRBD1 (5 bases). V lost 0 bases to trimming and J lost 0 bases, with 18 bases between them. CDR1 is MGHRA, CDR2 YSYEKL, per germline. This CDR3 contains 19 residues. CDR3 in amino acids: CASSQDLIRRGISGNTIYF. The CDR3 DNA reads TGCGCCAGCAGCCAAGATTTAATCCGCCGGGGGATCTCTGGAAACACCATATATTTT.

The V and J genes are TRBV7-9 and TRBJ2-2; 7 positions agree with TRBD1. CDR1 SEHNR and CDR2 FQNEAQ come from the germline V gene (reference sequence). The CDR3 consists of 15 residues. The junction had 7 bases not matched to a gene; V was cut back by 5 bases and J by 4 bases. The CDR3 spells CASSTTGEGTGELFF. The CDR3 region has the DNA TGTGCCAGCAGCACCACAGGGGAAGGCACCGGGGAGCTGTTTTTT.

The chain recombines TRBV28 with TRBJ1-6, with D tentatively TRBD1 (6 bases). Between the trimmed V and J ends, which lost 6 bases and 6 bases, there was a span of 9 bases. In germline, CDR1 is MDHEN, CDR2 SYDVKM. The length of the CDR3 is 13 residues. The CDR3 DNA reads TGTGCCAGCAGCGGACAGATTAATTCACCCCTCCACTTT. This gives the protein CASSGQINSPLHF.

V usage is TRBV5-4 and J usage is TRBJ1-4; D not resolved. The CDR3 is 13 amino acids. V lost 1 base to trimming and J lost 7 bases, with 8 bases between them. Germline V gene lookup returns CDR1 SGHNT and CDR2 YYREEE (reference sequence). The CDR3 is CASSLSAGEKLFF. For the CDR3, the DNA is TGTGCCAGCAGCTTGTCGGCGGGTGAAAAACTGTTTTTT. The complete variable domain, with remaining parts taken from reference TRBV5-4 and TRBJ1-4, reads ETGVTQSPTHLIKTRGQQVTLRCSSQSGHNTVSWYQQALGQGPQFIFQYYREEENGRGNFPPRFSGLQFPNYSSELNVNALELDDSALYLCASSLSAGEKLFFGSGTQLSVL.

This clone has just a few counts. The chain combines TRBV6-5 with TRBJ2-1, with a weak D call TRBD1 (6 bases). The CDR3 is 15 residues long. V was trimmed by 8 bases and J by 8 bases, leaving 22 bases between them. Germline CDR1 is MNHEY and CDR2 is SVGAGI. CDR3: CASSSPGTFIDEQFF. The CDR3 nucleotides are TGTGCCAGCTCGAGTCCCGGGACATTTATAGATGAGCAGTTCTTC.